Shown below are 4 T cell receptor beta chains from a single sample sequenced in a study of T cell changes during pregnancy in multiple sclerosis. TCRdb's copy holds only in-frame clones and misses some; the assay was immunoSEQ multiplex PCR. Here the sample spans roughly 99,000 clones, roughly 94% being singletons. The material sequenced was peripheral blood, taken after pregnancy. The receptor set was obtained from a female donor in good health, enrolled as a control in a pregnancy study.

The V and J genes are TRBV6-1 and TRBJ1-5; 7 positions agree with TRBD1. Germline V CDR1 and CDR2: MNHNS, SASEGT. V was pared by 5 bases and J by 7 bases, with 11 bases of the junction left unmatched. This CDR3 region has 15 residues. CDR3 in amino acids: CASSRQGGGSQPQHF. Here the CDR3 DNA reads TGTGCCAGCAGTCGACAGGGAGGTGGGAGCCAGCCCCAGCATTTT.

J is TRBJ1-2 and V is TRBV6-5; 9 bases match TRBD1. This CDR3 has 16 amino acids. Germline CDR1 and CDR2: MNHEY and SVGAGI. The ends lost 2 bases at V and 4 bases at J; junction bases unmatched: 8. CDR3 region: CASSYSSQGAGYGYTF. In DNA, the CDR3 is TGTGCCAGCAGTTACAGCTCACAGGGGGCGGGCTATGGCTACACCTTC.

This clone appeared a single time. Here the CDR3 DNA reads TGTGCCAGCACAAAAAGAGACACCGGCTACGAGCAGTACTTC. This encodes CASTKRDTGYEQYF. The chain combines TRBV7-9 with TRBJ2-7, with D unresolved. Trimming removed 7 bases at V and 3 bases at J, with 16 bases between. The CDR3 runs 14 residues. Germline loops: CDR1 SEHNR, CDR2 FQNEAQ (reference sequence).

The gene calls are TRBV6-5 and TRBJ2-5, with 8 bases that match TRBD2. J gave up 5 bases and V 7 bases, and 9 bases lay outside the gene matches. The CDR3 consists of 14 residues. Germline V gives CDR1 MNHEY, CDR2 SVGAGI. CDR3 region: CASTYGGAKETQYF. CDR3 nucleotides: TGTGCCAGCACCTACGGGGGGGCCAAGGAGACCCAGTACTTC.